This TCR beta chain was documented in a study of identical twins. Addition of a universal primer site occurred through template switching, and cDNA carried unique molecular identifiers. Each CDR3 protein is one row after TCRdb ran MiXCR on the 5' RACE reads. The table shows 500,000 or so distinct CDR3 sequences, with 13% to 15% occurring only once. Healthy Caucasians made up all donors. Germline V gene sequence: CDR1 LGHDT, CDR2 YNNKEL (reference sequence). V was shortened by 9 bases and J by 8 bases, with 11 bases between the two germline ends. CDR3 length: 11 residues. General study results and limits: Memory repertoires showed no such pattern, whereas abundant cord blood beta clonotypes carried fewer insertions.

About this clonotype itself: Its antigen is undetermined.

In addition, the sample was reused for a study of yellow fever vaccine responses in identical twins.

The sequence was collected from a woman aged 18-30 years in good health. The V and J genes are TRBV3-1 and TRBJ1-3; no firm D call. Material: CD4+ T cells sorted from blood. CDR3 loop: CASKLEDTIYF. DNA of the CDR3: TGTGCCAGTAAGTTGGAGGACACCATATATTTT.